This T cell receptor (beta chain) was captured in a study of blood T cell repertoires in COVID-19. Across the study: Samples came from the United States, Italy and Spain, spanning acute and convalescent COVID-19.

The CDR3 runs to 16 residues. V dropped 2 bases and J dropped 0 bases, with 11 bases sitting between them. Germline lookup yields CDR1 MNHEY and CDR2 SVGAGI. Methods used by the authors: Reference gene primer amplification gave nucleated cell count estimates. TCRdb's table, derived via immunoSEQ multiplex PCR, lists solely in-frame clones and lacks some. That table furnishes V, J and clone size, whereas the DNA furnished D and trimming. The repertoire holds 350,000 to 500,000 clones, more than 70% seen once, with approximately 1.3% in the top ten. Recruitment covered over 20 US areas and drew participants whose ages spanned 18 to 89 years. Participants were placed into cohorts based on the clinical history they reported.

Sequenced input: PBMCs or T cells enriched from blood (not recorded which). The sequence came from a woman aged 18-29 years who had been exposed to COVID-19. This chain connects TRBV6-5 to TRBJ1-3; D unclear. CDR3 protein: CASSYTISNSGNTIYF. CDR3 bases: TGTGCCAGCAGTTACACCATCAGTAACTCTGGAAACACCATATATTTT.